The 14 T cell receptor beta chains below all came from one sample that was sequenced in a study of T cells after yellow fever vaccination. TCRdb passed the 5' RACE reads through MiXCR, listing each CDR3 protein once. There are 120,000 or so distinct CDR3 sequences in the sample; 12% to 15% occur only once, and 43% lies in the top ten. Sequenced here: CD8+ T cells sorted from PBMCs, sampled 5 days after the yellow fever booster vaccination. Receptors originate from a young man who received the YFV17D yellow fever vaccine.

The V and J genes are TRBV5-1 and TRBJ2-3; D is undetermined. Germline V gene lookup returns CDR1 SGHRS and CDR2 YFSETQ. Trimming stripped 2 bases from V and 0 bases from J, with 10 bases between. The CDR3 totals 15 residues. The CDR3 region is CASSFYLYSTDTQYF. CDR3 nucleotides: TGCGCCAGCAGCTTCTATCTTTACAGCACAGATACGCAGTATTTT.

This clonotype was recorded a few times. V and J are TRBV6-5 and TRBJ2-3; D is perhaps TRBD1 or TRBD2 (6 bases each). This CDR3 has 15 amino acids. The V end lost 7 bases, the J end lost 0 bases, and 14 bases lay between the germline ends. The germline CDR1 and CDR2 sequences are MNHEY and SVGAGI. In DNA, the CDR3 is TGTGCCAGCAAGGGGGGACCCACTAGCACAGATACGCAGTATTTT. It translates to CASKGGPTSTDTQYF.

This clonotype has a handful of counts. CDR3 sequence reads: CASSIRGTGGNRAFF. For the CDR3, the DNA is TGTGCCAGTAGTATTCGGGGAACAGGGGGCAATAGGGCTTTCTTT. This rearrangement joins TRBV19 to TRBJ1-1, with TRBD1 identical over 9 bases. V was clipped by 3 bases and J by 11 bases; unmatched bases: 13. The CDR3 extends over 15 amino acids. Germline CDR1 reads LNHDA; CDR2 reads SQIVND (reference sequence).

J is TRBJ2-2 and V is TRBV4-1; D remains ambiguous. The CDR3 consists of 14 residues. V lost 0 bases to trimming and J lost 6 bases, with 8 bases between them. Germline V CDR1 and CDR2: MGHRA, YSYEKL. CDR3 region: CASSQEEQAGELFF. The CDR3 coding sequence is TGCGCCAGCAGCCAAGAGGAGCAGGCCGGGGAGCTGTTTTTT.

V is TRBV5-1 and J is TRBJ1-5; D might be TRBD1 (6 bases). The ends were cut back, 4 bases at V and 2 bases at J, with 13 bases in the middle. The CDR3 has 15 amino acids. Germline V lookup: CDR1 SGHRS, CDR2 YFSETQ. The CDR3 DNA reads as TGCGCCAGCAGCCTGACAGGTCTTGGCAATCAGCCCCAGCATTTT. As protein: CASSLTGLGNQPQHF.

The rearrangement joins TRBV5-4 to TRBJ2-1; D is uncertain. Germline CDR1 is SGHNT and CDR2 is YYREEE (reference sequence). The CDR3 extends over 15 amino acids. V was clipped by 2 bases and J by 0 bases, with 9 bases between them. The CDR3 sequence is CASSFGVPSYNEQFF. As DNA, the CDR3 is TGTGCCAGCAGCTTTGGGGTACCCTCCTACAATGAGCAGTTCTTC.

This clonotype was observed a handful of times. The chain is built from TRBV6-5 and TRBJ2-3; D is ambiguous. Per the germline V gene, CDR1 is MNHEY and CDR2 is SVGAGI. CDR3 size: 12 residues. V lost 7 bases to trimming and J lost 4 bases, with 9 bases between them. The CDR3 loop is CASTSRADTQYF. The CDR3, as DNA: TGTGCCAGCACCTCTAGAGCAGATACGCAGTATTTT.

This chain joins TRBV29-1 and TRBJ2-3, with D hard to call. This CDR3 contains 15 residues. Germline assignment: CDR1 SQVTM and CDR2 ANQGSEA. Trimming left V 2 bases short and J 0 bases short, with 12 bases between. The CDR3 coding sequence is TGCAGCGTTGAAATGCGCTCTTCTAGCACAGATACGCAGTATTTT. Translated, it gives CSVEMRSSSTDTQYF.

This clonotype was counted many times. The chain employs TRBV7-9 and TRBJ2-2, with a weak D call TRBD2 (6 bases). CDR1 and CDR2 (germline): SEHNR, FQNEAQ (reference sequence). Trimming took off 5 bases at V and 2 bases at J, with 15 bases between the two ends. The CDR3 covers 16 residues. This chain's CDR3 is CASSPPSGLNTGELFF. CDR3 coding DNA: TGTGCCAGCAGCCCACCTTCGGGACTCAACACCGGGGAGCTGTTTTTT. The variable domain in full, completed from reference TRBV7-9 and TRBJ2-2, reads DTGVSQNPRHKITKRGQNVTFRCDPISEHNRLYWYRQTLGQGPEFLTYFQNEAQLEKSRLLSDRFSAERPKGSFSTLEIQRTEQGDSAMYLCASSPPSGLNTGELFFGEGSRLTVL.

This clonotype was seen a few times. The CDR3 loop reads CASAFRWPDSNEKLFF. The CDR3, as DNA: TGCGCCAGCGCCTTTCGTTGGCCGGACAGCAATGAAAAACTGTTTTTT. The chain has TRBV4-3 and TRBJ1-4; D might be TRBD1 (6 bases). The CDR3 contains 16 residues. V was cut by 8 bases and J by 5 bases, with 21 bases left in between. CDR1 and CDR2 from the germline V gene are LGHNA and YSLEER.

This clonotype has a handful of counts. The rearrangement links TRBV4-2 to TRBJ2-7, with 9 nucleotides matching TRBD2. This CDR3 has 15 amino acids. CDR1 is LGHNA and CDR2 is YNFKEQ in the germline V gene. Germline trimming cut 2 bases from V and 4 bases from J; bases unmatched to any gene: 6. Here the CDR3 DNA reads TGTGCCAGCAGCCAAAGAGCGGGGGGTATATACGAGCAGTACTTC. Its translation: CASSQRAGGIYEQYF.

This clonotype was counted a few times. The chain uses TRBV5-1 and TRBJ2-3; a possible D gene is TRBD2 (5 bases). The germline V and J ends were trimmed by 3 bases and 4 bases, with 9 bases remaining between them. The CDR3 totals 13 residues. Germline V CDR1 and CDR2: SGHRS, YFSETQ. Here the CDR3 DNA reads TGCGCCAGCAGCTGGAGGCTCCCAGATACGCAGTATTTT. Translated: CASSWRLPDTQYF.

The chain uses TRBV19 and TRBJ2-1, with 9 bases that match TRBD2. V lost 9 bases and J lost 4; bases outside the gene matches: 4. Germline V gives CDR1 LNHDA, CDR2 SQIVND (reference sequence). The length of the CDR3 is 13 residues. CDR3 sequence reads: CASASGVYNEQFF. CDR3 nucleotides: TGTGCCAGCGCTAGCGGGGTGTACAATGAGCAGTTCTTC.

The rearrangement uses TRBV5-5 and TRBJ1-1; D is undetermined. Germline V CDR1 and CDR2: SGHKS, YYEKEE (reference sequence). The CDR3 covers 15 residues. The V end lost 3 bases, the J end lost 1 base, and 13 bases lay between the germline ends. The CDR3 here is CASSSPGHQNTEAFF. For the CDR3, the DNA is TGTGCCAGCAGCTCTCCGGGCCACCAGAACACTGAAGCTTTCTTT.